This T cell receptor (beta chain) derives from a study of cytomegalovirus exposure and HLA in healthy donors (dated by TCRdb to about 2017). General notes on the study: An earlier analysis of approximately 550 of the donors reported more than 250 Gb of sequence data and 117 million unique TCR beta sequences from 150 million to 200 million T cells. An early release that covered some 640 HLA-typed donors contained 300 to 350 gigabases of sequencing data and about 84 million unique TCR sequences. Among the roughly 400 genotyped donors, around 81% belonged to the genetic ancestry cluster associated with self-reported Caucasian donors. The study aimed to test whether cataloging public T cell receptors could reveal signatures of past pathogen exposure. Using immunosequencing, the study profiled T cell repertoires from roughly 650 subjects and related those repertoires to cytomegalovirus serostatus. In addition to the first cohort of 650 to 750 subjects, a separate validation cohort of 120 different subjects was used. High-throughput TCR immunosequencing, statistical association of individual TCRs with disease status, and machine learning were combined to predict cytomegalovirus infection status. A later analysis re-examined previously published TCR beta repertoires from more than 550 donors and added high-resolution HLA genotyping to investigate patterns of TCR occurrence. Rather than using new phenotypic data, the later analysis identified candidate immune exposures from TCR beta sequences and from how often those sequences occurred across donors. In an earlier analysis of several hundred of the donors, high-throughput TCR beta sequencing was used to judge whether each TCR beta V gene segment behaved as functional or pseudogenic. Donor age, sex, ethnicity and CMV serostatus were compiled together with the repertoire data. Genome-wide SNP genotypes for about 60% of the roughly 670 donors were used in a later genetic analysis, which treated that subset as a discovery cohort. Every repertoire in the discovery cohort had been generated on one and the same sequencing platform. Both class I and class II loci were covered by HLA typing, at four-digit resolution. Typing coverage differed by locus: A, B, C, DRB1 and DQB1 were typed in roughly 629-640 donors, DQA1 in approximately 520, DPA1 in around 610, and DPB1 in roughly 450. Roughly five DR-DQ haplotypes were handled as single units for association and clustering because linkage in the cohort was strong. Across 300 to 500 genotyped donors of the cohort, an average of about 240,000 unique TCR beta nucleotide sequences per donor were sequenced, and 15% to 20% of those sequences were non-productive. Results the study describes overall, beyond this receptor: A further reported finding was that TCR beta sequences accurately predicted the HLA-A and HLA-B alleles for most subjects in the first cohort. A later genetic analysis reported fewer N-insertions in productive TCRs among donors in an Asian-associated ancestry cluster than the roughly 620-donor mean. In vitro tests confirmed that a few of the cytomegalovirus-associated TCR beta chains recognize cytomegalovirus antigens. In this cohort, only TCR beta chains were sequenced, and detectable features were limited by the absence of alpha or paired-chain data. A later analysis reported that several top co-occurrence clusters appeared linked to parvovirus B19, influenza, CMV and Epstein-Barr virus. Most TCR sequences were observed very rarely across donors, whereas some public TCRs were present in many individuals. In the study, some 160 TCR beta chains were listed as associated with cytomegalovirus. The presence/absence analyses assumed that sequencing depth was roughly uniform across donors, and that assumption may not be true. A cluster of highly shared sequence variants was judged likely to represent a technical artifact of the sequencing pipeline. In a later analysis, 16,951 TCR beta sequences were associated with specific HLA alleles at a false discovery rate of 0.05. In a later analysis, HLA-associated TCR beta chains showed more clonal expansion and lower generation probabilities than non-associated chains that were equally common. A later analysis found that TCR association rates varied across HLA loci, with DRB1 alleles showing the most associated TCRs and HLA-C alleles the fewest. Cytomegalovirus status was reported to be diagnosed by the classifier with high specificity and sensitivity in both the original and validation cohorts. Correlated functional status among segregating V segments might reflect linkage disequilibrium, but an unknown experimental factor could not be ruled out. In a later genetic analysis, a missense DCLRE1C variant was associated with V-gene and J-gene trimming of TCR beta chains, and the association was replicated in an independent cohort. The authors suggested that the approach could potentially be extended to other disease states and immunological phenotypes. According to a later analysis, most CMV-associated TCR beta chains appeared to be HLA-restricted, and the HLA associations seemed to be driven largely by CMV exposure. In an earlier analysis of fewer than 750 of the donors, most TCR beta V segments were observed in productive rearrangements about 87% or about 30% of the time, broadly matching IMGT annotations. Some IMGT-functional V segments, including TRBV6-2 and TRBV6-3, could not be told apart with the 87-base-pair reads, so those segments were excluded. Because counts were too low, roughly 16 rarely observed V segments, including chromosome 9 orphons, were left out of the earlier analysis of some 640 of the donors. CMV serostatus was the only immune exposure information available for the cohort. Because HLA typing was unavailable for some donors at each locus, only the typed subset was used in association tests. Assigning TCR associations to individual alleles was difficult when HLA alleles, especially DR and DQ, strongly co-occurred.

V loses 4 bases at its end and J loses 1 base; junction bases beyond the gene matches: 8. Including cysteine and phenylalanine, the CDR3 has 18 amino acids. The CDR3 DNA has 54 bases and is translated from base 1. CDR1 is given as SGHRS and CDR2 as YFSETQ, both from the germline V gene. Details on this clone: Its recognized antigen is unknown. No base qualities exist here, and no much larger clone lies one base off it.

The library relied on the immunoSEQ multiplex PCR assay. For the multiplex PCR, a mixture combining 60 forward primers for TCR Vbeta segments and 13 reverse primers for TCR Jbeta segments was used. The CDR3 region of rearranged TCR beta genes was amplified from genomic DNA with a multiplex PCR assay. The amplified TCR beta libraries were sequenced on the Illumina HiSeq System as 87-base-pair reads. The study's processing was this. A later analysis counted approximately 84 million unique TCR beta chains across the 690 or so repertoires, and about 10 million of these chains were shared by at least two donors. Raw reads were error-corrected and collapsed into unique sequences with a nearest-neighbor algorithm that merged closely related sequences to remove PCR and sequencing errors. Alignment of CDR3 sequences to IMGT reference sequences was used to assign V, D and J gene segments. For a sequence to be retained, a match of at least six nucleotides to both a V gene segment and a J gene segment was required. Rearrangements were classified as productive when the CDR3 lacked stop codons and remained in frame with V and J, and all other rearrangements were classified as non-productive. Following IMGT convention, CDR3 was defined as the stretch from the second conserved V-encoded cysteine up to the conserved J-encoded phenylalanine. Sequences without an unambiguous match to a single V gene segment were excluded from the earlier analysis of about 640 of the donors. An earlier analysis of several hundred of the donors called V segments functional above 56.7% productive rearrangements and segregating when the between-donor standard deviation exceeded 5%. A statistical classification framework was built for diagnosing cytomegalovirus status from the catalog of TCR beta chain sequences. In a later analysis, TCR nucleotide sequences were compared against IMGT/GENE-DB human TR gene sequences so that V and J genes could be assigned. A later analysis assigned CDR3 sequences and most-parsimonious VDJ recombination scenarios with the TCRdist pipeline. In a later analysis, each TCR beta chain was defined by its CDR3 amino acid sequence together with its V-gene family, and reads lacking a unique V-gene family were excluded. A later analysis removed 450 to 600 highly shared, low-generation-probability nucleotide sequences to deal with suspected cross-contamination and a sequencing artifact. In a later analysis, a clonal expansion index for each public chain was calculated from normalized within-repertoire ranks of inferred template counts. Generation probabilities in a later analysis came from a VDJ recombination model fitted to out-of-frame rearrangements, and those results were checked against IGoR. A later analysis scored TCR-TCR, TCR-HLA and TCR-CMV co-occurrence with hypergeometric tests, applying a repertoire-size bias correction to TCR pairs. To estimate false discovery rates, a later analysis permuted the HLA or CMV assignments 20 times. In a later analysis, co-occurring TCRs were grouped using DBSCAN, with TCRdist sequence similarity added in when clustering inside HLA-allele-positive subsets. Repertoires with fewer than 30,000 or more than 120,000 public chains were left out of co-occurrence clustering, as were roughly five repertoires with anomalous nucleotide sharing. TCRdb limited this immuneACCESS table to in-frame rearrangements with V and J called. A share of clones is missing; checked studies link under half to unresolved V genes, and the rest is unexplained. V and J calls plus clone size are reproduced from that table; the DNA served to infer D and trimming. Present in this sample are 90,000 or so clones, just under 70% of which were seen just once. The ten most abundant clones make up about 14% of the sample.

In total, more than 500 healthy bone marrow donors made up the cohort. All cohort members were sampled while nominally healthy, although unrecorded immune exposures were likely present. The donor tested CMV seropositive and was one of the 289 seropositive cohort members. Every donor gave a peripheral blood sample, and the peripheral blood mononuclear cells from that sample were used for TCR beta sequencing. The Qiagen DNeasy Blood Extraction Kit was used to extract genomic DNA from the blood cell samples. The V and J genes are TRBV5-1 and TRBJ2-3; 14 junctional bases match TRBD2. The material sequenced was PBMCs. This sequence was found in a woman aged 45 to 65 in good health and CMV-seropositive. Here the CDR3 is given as CASSPTGTSGSGTDTQYF. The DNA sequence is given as TGCGCCAGCAGCCCTACCGGGACTAGCGGGAGTGGCACAGATACGCAGTATTTT.